This record concerns one TCR beta chain sequence. The CDR3 extends over 15 amino acids. Trimming removed 3 bases from V and 6 bases from J; junction bases left unmatched: 10. The germline V gene has CDR1 DFQATT and CDR2 SNEGSKA (reference sequence). Libraries were prepared by immunoSEQ multiplex PCR; TCRdb keeps only in-frame clonotypes and omits some of them. Here the sample spans 140,000 or so clones, 88% being singletons. The data are from a study of blood T cell repertoires in COVID-19. Study background: Samples came from the United States, Italy and Spain, spanning acute and convalescent COVID-19. Sample material is recorded as cDNA or gDNA derived from T cells, B-cell-depleted T cells, or PBMCs.

This TCR was sampled from a man in his 70s with acute or convalescent COVID-19. Input material: peripheral blood. The rearrangement joins TRBV20-1 to TRBJ1-4, with 7 bases aligning to TRBD1. The CDR3 spells CSASSARTGDEKLFF. DNA for the CDR3: TGCAGTGCTAGTTCGGCCAGGACAGGTGATGAAAAACTGTTTTTT.